A single TCR beta chain is shown here with its context. Its antigen is still unknown. Produced via immunoSEQ multiplex PCR; TCRdb's table is partial and in-frame only. This table has 27,000 or so clones, 78% appearing once. The source of the sample is a study of T cells in narcolepsy. Study findings and constraints: Some memory CD4+ repertoires had no autoreactive clone sequences. Blood of same and different patients, but not healthy controls, reportedly held recurring autoreactive clonotypes.

From germline, CDR1 is MNHNS and CDR2 SASEGT. The CDR3 is 19 amino acids. The trim removed 4 bases at V and 6 bases at J, leaving 18 bases unmatched. This receptor was taken from a human donor with narcolepsy. The source material was CD45RA- memory CD4+ T cells from PBMCs. This sequence joins TRBV6-1 and TRBJ2-5, with 12 bases fitting TRBD1. The CDR3 nucleotides read TGTGCCAGCAGTGTACCTAAGGGGGGGACAGGGGGCTTTGGAAAGACCCAGTACTTC. It is translated as CASSVPKGGTGGFGKTQYF.